This TCR beta chain originates from a study of shared clonotypes between healthy human individuals. Regarding the study as a whole: Only blood samples were collected, and tissue repertoires likely differ.

Every subset had its genomic DNA shared out evenly among several immunoSEQ plates. Using immunoSEQ multiplex PCR, the repertoire was profiled, and TCRdb retains in-frame clones only, with some absent. The table lists around 700,000 clones, about two thirds of them singletons. Concerning this clone: Its antigen is not identified.

CDR1 is SGHAT and CDR2 is FQNNGV in the germline V gene. Trimming shortened V by 4 bases and J by 7 bases, and 12 bases separated the two germline ends. CDR3 size: 13 residues. The material sequenced was memory CD4+ T cells sorted from blood. Subset of the sample: CD45RA-negative fraction. The chain joins TRBV11-2 to TRBJ2-3, with D possibly TRBD2 on 6 matching bases. The sequence came from a woman under 40 in good health. CDR3 protein: CASSSTSLYTQYF. CDR3 nucleotide sequence: TGTGCCAGCAGCTCTACTAGCCTTTATACGCAGTATTTT.